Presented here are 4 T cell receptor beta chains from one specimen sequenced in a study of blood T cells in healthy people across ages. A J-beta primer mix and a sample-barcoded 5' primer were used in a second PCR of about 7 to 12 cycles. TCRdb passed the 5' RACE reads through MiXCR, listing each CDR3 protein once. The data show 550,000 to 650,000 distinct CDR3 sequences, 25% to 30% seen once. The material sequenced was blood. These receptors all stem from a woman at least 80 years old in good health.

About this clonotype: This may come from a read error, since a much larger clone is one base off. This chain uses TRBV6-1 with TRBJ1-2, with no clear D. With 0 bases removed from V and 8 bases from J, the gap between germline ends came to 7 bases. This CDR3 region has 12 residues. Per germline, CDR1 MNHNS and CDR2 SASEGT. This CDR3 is CASSEAIKGYTF. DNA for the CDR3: TGTGCCAGCAGTGAAGCGATAAAAGGCTACACCTTC.

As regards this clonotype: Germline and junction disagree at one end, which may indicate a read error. This CDR3 reads CAGSESQNSPLHF. CDR3 sequence (DNA): TGTGCCGGCAGTGAGTCGCAGAATTCACCCCTCCACTTT. The chain recombines TRBV2 with TRBJ1-6; D is ambiguous. CDR3 length: 13 amino acids. CDR1 is SNHLY and CDR2 is FYNNEI in the germline V gene.

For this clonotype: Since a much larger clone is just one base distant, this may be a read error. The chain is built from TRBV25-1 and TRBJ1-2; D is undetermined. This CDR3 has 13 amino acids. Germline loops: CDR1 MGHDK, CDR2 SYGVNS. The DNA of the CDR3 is TGTGCCTGCAGTGTAAAGGCAAACTATGGCTACACCTTC. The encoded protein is CACSVKANYGYTF.

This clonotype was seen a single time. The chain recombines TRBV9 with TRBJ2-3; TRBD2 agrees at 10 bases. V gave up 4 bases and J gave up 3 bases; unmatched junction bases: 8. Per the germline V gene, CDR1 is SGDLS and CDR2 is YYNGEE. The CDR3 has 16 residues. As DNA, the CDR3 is TGTGCCAGCAGCTCCAGGGGTAGCGGGAGGACAGATACGCAGTATTTT. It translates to CASSSRGSGRTDTQYF.